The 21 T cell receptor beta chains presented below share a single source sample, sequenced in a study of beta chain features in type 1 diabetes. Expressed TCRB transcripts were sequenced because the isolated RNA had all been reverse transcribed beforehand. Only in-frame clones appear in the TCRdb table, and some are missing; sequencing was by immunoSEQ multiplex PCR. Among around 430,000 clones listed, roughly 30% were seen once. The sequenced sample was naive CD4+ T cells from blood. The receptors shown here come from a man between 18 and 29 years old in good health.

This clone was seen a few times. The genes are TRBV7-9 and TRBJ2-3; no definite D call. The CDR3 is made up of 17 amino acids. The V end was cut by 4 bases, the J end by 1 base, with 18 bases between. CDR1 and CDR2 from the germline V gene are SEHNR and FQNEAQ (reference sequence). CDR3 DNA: TGTGCCAGCAGCTCTCCGGTTAGCTCCTTTGGCACAGATACGCAGTATTTT. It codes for CASSSPVSSFGTDTQYF.

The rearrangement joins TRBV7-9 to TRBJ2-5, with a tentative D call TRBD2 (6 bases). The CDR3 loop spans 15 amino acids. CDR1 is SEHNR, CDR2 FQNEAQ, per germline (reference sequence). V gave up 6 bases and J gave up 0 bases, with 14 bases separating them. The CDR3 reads CASRSLAVYQETQYF. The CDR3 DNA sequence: TGTGCCAGCAGATCTTTAGCGGTTTACCAAGAGACCCAGTACTTC. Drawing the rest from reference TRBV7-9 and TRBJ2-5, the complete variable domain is DTGVSQNPRHKITKRGQNVTFRCDPISEHNRLYWYRQTLGQGPEFLTYFQNEAQLEKSRLLSDRFSAERPKGSFSTLEIQRTEQGDSAMYLCASRSLAVYQETQYFGPGTRLLVL.

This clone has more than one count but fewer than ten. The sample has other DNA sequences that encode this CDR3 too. The CDR3, as DNA: TGTGCCAGCAGTTTCCGGGAAGGGTATGGCTACACCTTC. Protein: CASSFREGYGYTF. This sequence joins TRBV27 and TRBJ1-2; D is unclear. The CDR3 loop spans 13 amino acids. V was clipped by 3 bases and J by 5 bases, with 10 bases between them. CDR1 is MNHEY and CDR2 is SMNVEV in the germline V gene (reference sequence).

The CDR3 region is CASSPLSGTGGYTF. The CDR3 nucleotides are TGTGCCAGCAGCCCCCTTTCAGGGACCGGCGGCTACACCTTC. The chain employs TRBV7-9 and TRBJ1-2, with a weak D call TRBD1 (5 bases). The V end was cut by 5 bases, the J end by 8 bases, with 18 bases between. CDR3 length: 14 amino acids. The germline V gene has CDR1 SEHNR and CDR2 FQNEAQ (reference sequence). Using reference TRBV7-9 and TRBJ1-2 for the parts outside the CDR3, the full variable domain is DTGVSQNPRHKITKRGQNVTFRCDPISEHNRLYWYRQTLGQGPEFLTYFQNEAQLEKSRLLSDRFSAERPKGSFSTLEIQRTEQGDSAMYLCASSPLSGTGGYTFGSGTRLTVV.

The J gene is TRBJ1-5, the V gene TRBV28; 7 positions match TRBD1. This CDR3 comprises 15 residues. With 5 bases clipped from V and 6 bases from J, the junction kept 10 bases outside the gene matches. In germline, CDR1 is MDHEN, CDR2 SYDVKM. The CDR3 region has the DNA TGTGCCAGCAGTCGGGAAGGGGGCCTTGGTCAGCCCCAGCATTTT. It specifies CASSREGGLGQPQHF.

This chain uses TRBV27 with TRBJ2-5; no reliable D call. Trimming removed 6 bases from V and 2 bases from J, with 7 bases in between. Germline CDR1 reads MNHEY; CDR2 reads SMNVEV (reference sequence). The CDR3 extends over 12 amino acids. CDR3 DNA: TGTGCCAGCAGGGCTGATCAAGAGACCCAGTACTTC. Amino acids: CASRADQETQYF.

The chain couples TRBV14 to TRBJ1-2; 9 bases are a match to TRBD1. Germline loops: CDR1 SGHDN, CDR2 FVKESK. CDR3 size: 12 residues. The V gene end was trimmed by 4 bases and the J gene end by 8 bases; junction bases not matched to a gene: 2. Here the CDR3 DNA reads TGTGCCAGCAGCCGACAGGGGGACGGCTACACCTTC. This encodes CASSRQGDGYTF.

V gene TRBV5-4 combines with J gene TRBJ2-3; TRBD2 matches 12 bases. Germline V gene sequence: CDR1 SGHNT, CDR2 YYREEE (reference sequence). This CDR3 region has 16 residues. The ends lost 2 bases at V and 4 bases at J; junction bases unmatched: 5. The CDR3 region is CASSFLAGGNPDTQYF. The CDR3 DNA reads TGTGCCAGCAGCTTCCTAGCGGGAGGGAATCCAGATACGCAGTATTTT. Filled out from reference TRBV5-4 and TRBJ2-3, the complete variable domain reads ETGVTQSPTHLIKTRGQQVTLRCSSQSGHNTVSWYQQALGQGPQFIFQYYREEENGRGNFPPRFSGLQFPNYSSELNVNALELDDSALYLCASSFLAGGNPDTQYFGPGTRLTVL.

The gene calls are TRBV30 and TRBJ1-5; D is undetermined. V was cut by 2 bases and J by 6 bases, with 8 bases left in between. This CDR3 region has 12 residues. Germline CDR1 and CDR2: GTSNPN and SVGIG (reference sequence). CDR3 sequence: CAWSIGGQPQHF. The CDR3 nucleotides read TGTGCCTGGAGTATTGGAGGTCAGCCCCAGCATTTT. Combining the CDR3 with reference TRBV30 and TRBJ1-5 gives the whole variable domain SQTIHQWPATLVQPVGSPLSLECTVEGTSNPNLYWYRQAAGRGLQLLFYSVGIGQISSEVPQNLSASRPQDRQFILSSKKLLLSDSGFYLCAWSIGGQPQHFGDGTRLSIL.

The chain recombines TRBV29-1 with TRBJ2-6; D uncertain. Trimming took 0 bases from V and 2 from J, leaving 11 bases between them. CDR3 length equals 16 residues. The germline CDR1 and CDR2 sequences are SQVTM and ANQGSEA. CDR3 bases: TGCAGCGTTGAAGATAGGCATCGCGCTGGGGCCAACGTCCTGACTTTC. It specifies CSVEDRHRAGANVLTF.

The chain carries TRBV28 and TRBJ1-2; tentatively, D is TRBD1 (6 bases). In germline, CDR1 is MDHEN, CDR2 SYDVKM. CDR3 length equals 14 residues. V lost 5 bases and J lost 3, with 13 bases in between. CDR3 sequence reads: CASSAGTTYYGYTF. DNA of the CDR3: TGTGCCAGCAGTGCCGGGACAACTTACTATGGCTACACCTTC.

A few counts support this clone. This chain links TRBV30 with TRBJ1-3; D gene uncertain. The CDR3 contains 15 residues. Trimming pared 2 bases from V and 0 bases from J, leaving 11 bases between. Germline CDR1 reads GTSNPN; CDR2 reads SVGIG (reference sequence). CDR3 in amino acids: CAWSRLGPSGNTIYF. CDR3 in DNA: TGTGCCTGGAGTCGTCTCGGGCCCTCTGGAAACACCATATATTTT.

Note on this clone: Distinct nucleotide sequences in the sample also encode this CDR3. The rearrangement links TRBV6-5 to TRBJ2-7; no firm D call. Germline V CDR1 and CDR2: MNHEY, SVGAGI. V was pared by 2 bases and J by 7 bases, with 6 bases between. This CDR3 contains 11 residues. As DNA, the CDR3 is TGTGCCAGCAGTTACGGTGGGGAGCAGTACTTC. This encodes CASSYGGEQYF.

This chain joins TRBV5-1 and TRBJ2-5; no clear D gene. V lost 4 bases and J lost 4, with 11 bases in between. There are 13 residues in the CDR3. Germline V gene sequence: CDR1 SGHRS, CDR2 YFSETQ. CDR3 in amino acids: CASSMGTGETQYF. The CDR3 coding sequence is TGCGCCAGCAGCATGGGCACCGGAGAGACCCAGTACTTC.

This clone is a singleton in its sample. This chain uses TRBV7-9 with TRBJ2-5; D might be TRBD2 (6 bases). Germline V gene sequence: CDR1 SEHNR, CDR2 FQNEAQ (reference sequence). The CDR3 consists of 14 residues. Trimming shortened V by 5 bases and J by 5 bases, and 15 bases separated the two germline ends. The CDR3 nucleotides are TGTGCCAGCAGCCTACTAGCCGTGTGGGAGACCCAGTACTTC. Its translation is CASSLLAVWETQYF.

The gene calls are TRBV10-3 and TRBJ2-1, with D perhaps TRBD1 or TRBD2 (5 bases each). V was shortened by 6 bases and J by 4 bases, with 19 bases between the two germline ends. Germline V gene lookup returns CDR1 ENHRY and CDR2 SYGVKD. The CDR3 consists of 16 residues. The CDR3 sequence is CAISQEGQSYYNEQFF. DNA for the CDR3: TGTGCCATCAGCCAAGAGGGGCAGAGCTATTACAATGAGCAGTTCTTC.

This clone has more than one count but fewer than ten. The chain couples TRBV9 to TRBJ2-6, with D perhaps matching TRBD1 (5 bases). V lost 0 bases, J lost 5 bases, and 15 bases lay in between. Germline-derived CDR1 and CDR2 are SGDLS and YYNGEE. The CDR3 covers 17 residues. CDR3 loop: CASSVDPGSTRANVLTF. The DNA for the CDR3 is TGTGCCAGCAGCGTAGATCCAGGGTCGACCAGGGCCAACGTCCTGACTTTC.

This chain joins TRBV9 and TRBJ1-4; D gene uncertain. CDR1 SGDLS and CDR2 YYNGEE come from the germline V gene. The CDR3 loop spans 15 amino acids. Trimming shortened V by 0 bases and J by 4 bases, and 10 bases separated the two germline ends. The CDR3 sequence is CASSVDGVLNEKLFF. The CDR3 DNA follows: TGTGCCAGCAGCGTAGATGGGGTCCTTAATGAAAAACTGTTTTTT.

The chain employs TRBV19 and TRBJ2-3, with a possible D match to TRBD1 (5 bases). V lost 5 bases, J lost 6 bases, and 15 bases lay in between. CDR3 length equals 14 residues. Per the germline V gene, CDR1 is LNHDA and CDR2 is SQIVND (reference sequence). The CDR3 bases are TGTGCCAGTAGTTCCCCCGGACACGGTGATACGCAGTATTTT. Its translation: CASSSPGHGDTQYF.

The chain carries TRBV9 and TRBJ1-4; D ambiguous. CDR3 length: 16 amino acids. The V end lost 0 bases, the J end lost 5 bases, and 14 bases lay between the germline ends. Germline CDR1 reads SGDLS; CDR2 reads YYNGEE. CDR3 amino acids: CASSVATGAGNEKLFF. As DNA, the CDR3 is TGTGCCAGCAGCGTAGCTACGGGTGCGGGGAATGAAAAACTGTTTTTT.

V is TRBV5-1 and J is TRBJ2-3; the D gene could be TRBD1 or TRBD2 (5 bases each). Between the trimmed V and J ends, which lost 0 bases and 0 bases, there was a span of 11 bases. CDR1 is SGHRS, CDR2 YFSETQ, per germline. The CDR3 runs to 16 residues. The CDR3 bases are TGCGCCAGCAGCTTGGCCGGGACCCCCAGCACAGATACGCAGTATTTT. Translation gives CASSLAGTPSTDTQYF.